Below, 19 T cell receptor beta chains from the same sample are listed, as sequenced in a study of cytomegalovirus exposure and HLA in healthy donors. The PCR contained 60 Vbeta and 13 Jbeta primers. Using immunoSEQ multiplex PCR, the repertoire was profiled, and TCRdb retains in-frame clones only, with some absent. Here the sample spans 200,000 or so clones, roughly four fifths being singletons. Material for sequencing was PBMCs. All receptors come from a woman aged 18-30 years in good health and CMV-seropositive.

The V and J genes are TRBV15 and TRBJ1-1, with D uncertain. Germline-derived CDR1 and CDR2 are LNHNV and YYDKDF (reference sequence). Trimming took off 1 base at V and 8 bases at J, with 8 bases between the two ends. This CDR3 contains 12 residues. CDR3 residues: CATSRGAQEAFF. Written as DNA, the CDR3 is TGTGCCACCAGCAGAGGGGCTCAGGAAGCTTTCTTT.

The rearrangement joins TRBV6-1 to TRBJ2-7, with D uncertain. CDR1 and CDR2 (germline): MNHNS, SASEGT. This CDR3 region has 11 residues. Trimming cost V 4 bases and J 5 bases, with 6 bases left between them. Here the CDR3 DNA reads TGTGCCAGCAGTGTACTCCACGAGCAGTACTTC. Protein product: CASSVLHEQYF.

J is TRBJ2-7 and V is TRBV28, with TRBD1 matching over 9 bases. V shed 4 bases, J shed 12 bases, and the junction held 4 bases outside the gene matches. Per the germline V gene, CDR1 is MDHEN and CDR2 is SYDVKM. The CDR3 sequence is 11 residues long. CDR3 nucleotides: TGTGCCAGCAGTTCGACAGGGGGTTGGTACTTC. Translation gives CASSSTGGWYF. Supplemented by reference TRBV28 and TRBJ2-7, the full variable domain reads DVKVTQSSRYLVKRTGEKVFLECVQDMDHENMFWYRQDPGLGLRLIYFSYDVKMKEKGDIPEGYSVSREKKERFSLILESASTNQTSMYLCASSSTGGWYFGPGTRLTVT.

The rearrangement uses TRBV6-4 and TRBJ2-2; D not certain. Germline lookup yields CDR1 MRHNA and CDR2 SNTAGT. The V end lost 6 bases, the J end lost 4 bases, and 9 bases lay between the germline ends. The length of the CDR3 is 13 residues. CDR3: CASRIESTGELFF. In DNA, the CDR3 is TGTGCCAGCAGAATTGAGTCCACCGGGGAGCTGTTTTTT.

The chain combines TRBV10-3 with TRBJ2-5; TRBD1 is a possible D gene (6 bases). The CDR3 has 18 residues. Trimming took off 4 bases at V and 1 base at J, with 22 bases between the two ends. CDR1 and CDR2 from the germline V gene are ENHRY and SYGVKD. The chain's CDR3 is CAISGVRGNVGTQETQYF. CDR3 nucleotides: TGTGCCATCAGTGGTGTCAGGGGTAACGTCGGTACCCAAGAGACCCAGTACTTC.

The rearrangement joins TRBV5-1 to TRBJ1-2; 10 bases agree with TRBD1. CDR3 length: 15 amino acids. J was trimmed by 6 bases and V by 0 bases; bases with no gene match: 5. Germline values: CDR1 SGHRS, CDR2 YFSETQ. In nucleotides, the CDR3 is TGCGCCAGCAGCTTGGAGGGGGGACAGGGGAATGGCTACACCTTC. Translation: CASSLEGGQGNGYTF.

V and J are TRBV2 and TRBJ2-7; D gene ambiguous. Germline V gives CDR1 SNHLY, CDR2 FYNNEI. The V end was cut by 10 bases, the J end by 0 bases, with 13 bases between. The CDR3 spans 13 residues. In DNA, the CDR3 is TGTGCCACCACAAGTACCCGCTCCTACGAGCAGTACTTC. Translated, it gives CATTSTRSYEQYF.

The J gene is TRBJ2-5, the V gene TRBV5-4; 7 bases are shared with TRBD2. The CDR3 length is 15 residues. J gave up 4 bases and V 4 bases, and 10 bases lay outside the gene matches. CDR1 is SGHNT and CDR2 is YYREEE in the germline V gene (reference sequence). DNA for the CDR3: TGTGCCAGCAGCGCACCAGGCGGGGGTGGAGAGACCCAGTACTTC. Translated: CASSAPGGGGETQYF.

This clone appeared a few times. The V and J genes are TRBV6-1 and TRBJ1-5; the match to TRBD1 covers 7 bases. Germline CDR1 MNHNS, CDR2 SASEGT. The trim removed 2 bases at V and 4 bases at J, leaving 5 bases unmatched. The CDR3 sequence is 15 residues long. The CDR3 spells CASSELTGLNQPQHF. In DNA form, the CDR3 reads TGTGCCAGCAGTGAACTGACAGGGCTAAATCAGCCCCAGCATTTT.

V and J are TRBV6-5 and TRBJ1-4, with TRBD1 matching over 7 bases. The germline V gene encodes CDR1 MNHEY and CDR2 SVGAGI. This CDR3 has 16 residues. Losses at the gene ends were 3 bases for V and 5 bases for J; bases not matched to a gene: 9. CDR3 DNA: TGTGCCAGCAGTTATCTCCACAGGGGTCCCAATGAAAAACTGTTTTTT. Residues: CASSYLHRGPNEKLFF.

The rearrangement joins TRBV6-5 to TRBJ2-2; 8 bases are shared with TRBD1. Germline lookup yields CDR1 MNHEY and CDR2 SVGAGI. CDR3 length equals 15 residues. The V gene end was trimmed by 0 bases and the J gene end by 7 bases; junction bases not matched to a gene: 4. The CDR3 DNA reads TGTGCCAGCAGTTACTCAACAGGGGGTAACGGGGAGCTGTTTTTT. Amino acids: CASSYSTGGNGELFF.

This chain uses TRBV28 with TRBJ2-5; 11 positions match TRBD2. CDR3 size: 16 residues. The ends lost 5 bases at V and 5 bases at J; junction bases unmatched: 10. Looked up from germline, CDR1 is MDHEN and CDR2 is SYDVKM. CDR3 nucleotide sequence: TGTGCCAGCAGTCCCCATAGCGGGGGGGTCGGGGAGACCCAGTACTTC. Its translation: CASSPHSGGVGETQYF.

As for this clone: Other DNA sequences from this sample encode an identical CDR3 as well. The chain is built from TRBV6-1 and TRBJ2-7; D gene unclear. CDR1 MNHNS and CDR2 SASEGT come from the germline V gene. This CDR3 contains 13 residues. The CDR3 is CASSEVLYLEQYV. CDR3 coding DNA: TGTGCCAGCAGTGAAGTACTATATCTCGAGCAGTATGTC.

The V gene is TRBV6-5, the J gene TRBJ2-5; TRBD1 matches at 9 bases. This CDR3 region has 16 residues. With V trimmed by 0 bases and J by 1 base, 3 bases remained unmatched. Looked up from germline, CDR1 is MNHEY and CDR2 is SVGAGI. The CDR3 reads CASSYSPGQGQETQYF. CDR3 nucleotide sequence: TGTGCCAGCAGTTACTCCCCGGGACAGGGCCAAGAGACCCAGTACTTC.

This chain links TRBV7-2 with TRBJ2-1; tentative D call: TRBD1 (6 bases). Deletions cut 4 bases from V and 10 bases from J, with 17 bases between. The CDR3 is 14 residues long. Germline CDR1 SGHTA, CDR2 FQGNSA. CDR3 region: CASSSRDNYREQFF. For the CDR3, the DNA is TGTGCCAGCAGCTCAAGGGACAACTACAGGGAGCAGTTCTTC.

The CDR3 DNA reads as TGTGCCAGCAGGGCAGAGGACAGGAATAATTCACCCCTCCACTTT. Its protein is CASRAEDRNNSPLHF. The V gene is TRBV4-2, the J gene TRBJ1-6; the match to TRBD1 covers 7 bases. Per germline, CDR1 LGHNA and CDR2 YNFKEQ. V shed 6 bases, J shed 5 bases, and the junction held 7 bases outside the gene matches. CDR3 length: 15 residues.

This clone occurred a few times. The junction shows a germline mismatch at one end, possibly a read error. The genes are TRBV7-9 and TRBJ2-7, with 7 bases identical to TRBD1. The CDR3 runs 15 residues. Germline V gives CDR1 SEHNR, CDR2 FQNEAQ (reference sequence). CDR3 in DNA: TGTTCCAGCAGCCCCTACCGGGACAGACCCTACGAGCAGTACTTC. This encodes CSSSPYRDRPYEQYF.

This chain joins TRBV11-2 and TRBJ2-5, with 8 bases aligning to TRBD1. The CDR3 extends over 17 amino acids. Germline CDR1 reads SGHAT; CDR2 reads FQNNGV. V lost 3 bases to trimming and J lost 0 bases; unmatched junction nucleotides: 9. CDR3 nucleotide sequence: TGTGCCAGCAGCTTTGCCCCGGACAGGGCTTACCAAGAGACCCAGTACTTC. Translated: CASSFAPDRAYQETQYF.

A few counts support this clone. In DNA, the CDR3 is TGTGCCTGGAGGGGCTTTGACAGGACCTATGGCTACACCTTC. Encoded protein: CAWRGFDRTYGYTF. V and J are TRBV30 and TRBJ1-2; maybe TRBD1 (6 bases). Germline V gene lookup returns CDR1 GTSNPN and CDR2 SVGIG (reference sequence). The CDR3 is 14 residues long. V lost 3 bases and J lost 4, with 15 bases in between.